This is a list of T cell receptor beta chains from one sample in a study of cytomegalovirus exposure and HLA in healthy donors. The repertoire was sequenced with immunoSEQ multiplex PCR; TCRdb's copy has only in-frame clones and lacks some. Here the sample spans about 280,000 clones, around nine tenths being singletons. Sequencing used PBMCs. The receptors were gathered from a woman between 18 and 30 years old in good health and CMV-seronegative. CDR3s include the opening cysteine and the closing phenylalanine or tryptophan. A D gene is named only where the DNA matches it firmly. Only some rows state a clone size, as once, few, many or a class for expanded clones.

>.|TRBV27|TRBJ2-1|.
CASSPMGGSYNEQFF
TGTGCCAGCAGCCCGATGGGGGGCTCCTACAATGAGCAGTTCTTC
>TRBD2|TRBV6-5|TRBJ2-3|once
CASSYRTSRDTQYF
TGTGCCAGCAGTTACAGGACTAGCAGAGATACGCAGTATTTT
>.|TRBV5-1|TRBJ2-1|.
CASSVADEQFF
TGCGCCAGCTCTGTAGCGGATGAGCAGTTCTTC
>TRBD1|TRBV2|TRBJ1-2|.
CASNDIGTGIEGYGYTF
TGTGCCAGCAATGACATCGGGACAGGGATAGAAGGCTATGGCTACACCTTC
>.|TRBV7-9|TRBJ1-2|.
CASSSLGGGARRGHTF
TGTGCCAGCAGCTCCCTAGGCGGGGGCGCTCGGCGGGGCCACACCTTC
>.|TRBV7-3|TRBJ2-5|few
CASSLGHRTEQETQYF
TGTGCCAGCAGCTTAGGGCACCGGACAGAACAAGAGACCCAGTACTTC
>.|TRBV19|TRBJ1-1|.
CASSMARGTEAFF
TGTGCCAGTAGTATGGCGCGGGGGACTGAAGCTTTCTTT
>TRBD1|TRBV2|TRBJ1-2|.
CASSAGGVNYGYTF
TGTGCCAGCAGTGCAGGGGGCGTTAACTATGGCTACACCTTC
>.|TRBV14|TRBJ2-6|.
CASSLLRGSGANVLTF
TGTGCCAGCAGCCTACTCAGGGGAAGTGGGGCCAACGTCCTGACTTTC
>TRBD2|TRBV5-1|TRBJ2-7|once
CASSTTGSGGAREQYF
TGCGCCAGCAGCACCACAGGGTCGGGGGGGGCGCGGGAGCAGTACTTC
>TRBD2|TRBV10-3|TRBJ2-7|once
CATGTSPYSYEQYF
TGTGCCACGGGGACTAGTCCTTACTCCTACGAGCAGTACTTC